This T cell receptor (beta chain) derives from a study of T cell responses to AZD1222 COVID-19 vaccine. The study, taken as a whole, reports: The study sampled repertoires only after the peak T cell response. Among the donors, most were white British and more were female, and clonal diversity was possibly underestimated.

Generated by immunoSEQ multiplex PCR, the TCRdb table keeps only in-frame clones and is missing some. The sample lists over 80,000 clones; approximately 90% were seen once. The CDR3 is 16 residues long. V shed 4 bases and J shed 5 bases, with 20 bases lying between them. The germline gives CDR1 SGDLS, CDR2 YYNGEE. As regards this clone: Its matching antigen is unknown.

The rearrangement joins TRBV9 to TRBJ2-3; D call uncertain. Sequencing was performed on peripheral blood, taken 28 days after the second AZD1222 dose. The origin of this receptor is an adult who received the AZD1222 COVID-19 vaccine. The CDR3 region is CASSPTRQTEGDTQYF. CDR3 in DNA: TGTGCCAGCAGCCCTACGAGGCAGACGGAAGGAGATACGCAGTATTTT.